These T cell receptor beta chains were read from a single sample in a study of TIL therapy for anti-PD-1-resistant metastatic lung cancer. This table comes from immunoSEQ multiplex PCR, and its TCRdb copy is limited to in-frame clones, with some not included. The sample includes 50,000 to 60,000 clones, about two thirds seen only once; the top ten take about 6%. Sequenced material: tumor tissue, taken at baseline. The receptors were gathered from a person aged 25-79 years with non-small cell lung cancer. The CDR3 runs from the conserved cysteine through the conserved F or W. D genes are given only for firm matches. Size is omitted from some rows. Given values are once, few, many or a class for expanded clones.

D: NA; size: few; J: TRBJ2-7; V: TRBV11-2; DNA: TGTGCCAGCAGCTTCGGCCTTCAAGGAAGCGAGCAGTACTTC; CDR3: CASSFGLQGSEQYF
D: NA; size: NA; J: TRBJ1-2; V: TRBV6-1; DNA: TGTGCCAGCAACCTACAGGGCTTCGGTGGCTACACCTTC; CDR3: CASNLQGFGGYTF
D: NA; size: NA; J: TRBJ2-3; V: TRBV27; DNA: TGTGCCAGCAGTCTCCGGGTTCCGGGAGATACGCAGTATTTT; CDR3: CASSLRVPGDTQYF
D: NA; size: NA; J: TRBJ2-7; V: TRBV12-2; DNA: TGTGCAAGTCGCTTAGGTTACGAGCAGTACTTC; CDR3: CASRLGYEQYF
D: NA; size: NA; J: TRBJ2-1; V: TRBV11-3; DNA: TGTGCCAGCAGCTTAAACGTCATTGGTGAGCAGTTCTTC; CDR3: CASSLNVIGEQFF
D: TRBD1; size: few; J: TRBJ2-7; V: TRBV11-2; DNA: TGTGCCAGCAGCTTACTCAGGGGGCGAACCTCCTACGAGCAGTACTTC; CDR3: CASSLLRGRTSYEQYF
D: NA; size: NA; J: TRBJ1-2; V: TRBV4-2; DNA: TGTGCCAGCAGCCAAGAGGGGAGTCGAGGCTACACCTTC; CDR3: CASSQEGSRGYTF
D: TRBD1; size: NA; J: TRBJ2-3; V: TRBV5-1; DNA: TGCGCCAGCAGCTTCTTGACAGGGACAGATACGCAGTATTTT; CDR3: CASSFLTGTDTQYF
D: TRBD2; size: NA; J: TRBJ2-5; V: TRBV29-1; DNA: TGCAGCCACACCAGCGGGGGGGCCGGGGAGACCCAGTACTTC; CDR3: CSHTSGGAGETQYF
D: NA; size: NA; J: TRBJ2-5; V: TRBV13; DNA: TGTGCCAGCAGCTTAGAAAGTCCAGAGACCCAGTACTTC; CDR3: CASSLESPETQYF
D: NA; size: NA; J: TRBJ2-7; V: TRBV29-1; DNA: TGCAGCGTGGCGCCAACAGGAGGAGGCGAGCAGTACTTC; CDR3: CSVAPTGGGEQYF
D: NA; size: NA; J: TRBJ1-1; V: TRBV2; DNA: TGTGCCAGCACCTTCCGGGGCATGAACACTGAAGCTTTCTTT; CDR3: CASTFRGMNTEAFF
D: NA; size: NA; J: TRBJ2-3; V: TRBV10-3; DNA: TGTGCCATCAGAGCGTCCGATACGCAGTATTTT; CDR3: CAIRASDTQYF
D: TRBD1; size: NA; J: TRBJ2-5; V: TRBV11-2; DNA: TGTGCCAGCAGCTTAGGGACAGGAACCCAAGAGACCCAGTACTTC; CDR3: CASSLGTGTQETQYF